The next 31 T cell receptor beta chains were all read from a single sample in a study of graft-versus-host responses after intestinal transplantation (dated by TCRdb to the early 2020s). What these receptors recognize is not known. Library prep was done by the immunoSEQ multiplex PCR assay. Held by TCRdb, this immuneACCESS table contains in-frame sequences only and omits some clones. Under half of the omission traces to an unresolved V gene where checked; the cause of the rest is unknown. The sample profile shows 100,000 to 120,000 clones; just over 90% of them were found once. Less than 0.55% of the sample goes to the ten largest clones. The time point label, as the study defines it: cells obtained before transplantation from donor or recipient. Here the sequenced sample was unstimulated CD8+ T cells sorted from spleen or lymph node cells, taken before intestinal transplant. The receptors come from a human donor who received an intestinal transplant.

The V call is TRBV2, the J call TRBJ1-1; TRBD1 matches at 7 bases. Germline-derived CDR1 and CDR2 are SNHLY and FYNNEI. The J segment lost 4 bases and the V segment lost 4 bases, leaving 15 bases of the junction unmatched. This CDR3 has 17 residues. CDR3 nucleotides: TGTGCCAGCAGTGTCCCAGGGGGGAGATTTTTGGGCACTGAAGCTTTCTTT. Translating gives CASSVPGGRFLGTEAFF.

V usage is TRBV9 and J usage is TRBJ2-3; 10 bases match TRBD2. This CDR3 spans 14 amino acids. The ends lost 7 bases at V and 3 bases at J; junction bases unmatched: 5. CDR1 and CDR2 (germline): SGDLS, YYNGEE. CDR3 DNA: TGTGCCAGCGGGAGAGCGGGAGGGACAGATACGCAGTATTTT. This translates into CASGRAGGTDTQYF.

The V gene is TRBV19, the J gene TRBJ1-5; D unclear. V lost 8 bases, J lost 6 bases, and 23 bases lay in between. Germline V gene lookup returns CDR1 LNHDA and CDR2 SQIVND (reference sequence). CDR3 length: 16 residues. In DNA, the CDR3 is TGTGCCAGTGCCTCGTTGGGCGGATCCGAGTTTCAGCCCCAGCATTTT. It translates to CASASLGGSEFQPQHF. Full variable domain (rest looked up from reference TRBV19 and TRBJ1-5): DGGITQSPKYLFRKEGQNVTLSCEQNLNHDAMYWYRQDPGQGLRLIYYSQIVNDFQKGDIAEGYSVSREKKESFPLTVTSAQKNPTAFYLCASASLGGSEFQPQHFGDGTRLSIL.

This sequence joins TRBV13 and TRBJ1-5; D might be TRBD1 (5 bases). In germline, CDR1 is PRHDT, CDR2 FYEKMQ (reference sequence). The germline V and J ends were trimmed by 6 bases and 1 base, with 10 bases remaining between them. This CDR3 region has 14 residues. CDR3 in DNA: TGTGCCAGCAGTGAAAGGGGCAGCAATCAGCCCCAGCATTTT. This translates into CASSERGSNQPQHF.

The chain employs TRBV7-8 and TRBJ2-7; TRBD2 matches 9 bases. CDR1 and CDR2 from the germline V gene are SGHVS and FQNEAQ. Trimming removed 1 base from V and 6 bases from J; junction bases left unmatched: 7. The CDR3 loop spans 15 amino acids. CDR3 sequence reads: CASSLVYGGRAEQYF. CDR3 sequence (DNA): TGTGCCAGCAGCTTAGTTTATGGCGGGAGGGCCGAGCAGTACTTC.

The CDR3 here is CASSYRIGNIQYF. CDR3 nucleotide sequence: TGTGCCAGCAGTTACCGGATCGGAAACATTCAGTACTTC. The chain recombines TRBV27 with TRBJ2-4; unclear D gene. With 4 bases removed from V and 6 bases from J, the gap between germline ends came to 10 bases. The CDR3 runs to 13 residues. Per the germline V gene, CDR1 is MNHEY and CDR2 is SMNVEV (reference sequence).

The J gene is TRBJ2-1, the V gene TRBV7-3, with no clear D. Trimming shortened V by 3 bases and J by 8 bases, and 8 bases separated the two germline ends. The CDR3 is made up of 12 amino acids. The germline V gene has CDR1 SGHTA and CDR2 FQGTGA. The CDR3 DNA follows: TGTGCCAGCAGCTTTGGCGTCGATGAGCAGTTCTTC. Translated, it gives CASSFGVDEQFF.

This clone was found once. In DNA form, the CDR3 reads TGTGCCAGCAGCAGACAGGGAGGTTGGCATTTT. Its translation is CASSRQGGWHF. The chain combines TRBV6-5 with TRBJ1-5, with 7 bases matching TRBD1. In germline, CDR1 is MNHEY, CDR2 SVGAGI. The CDR3 length is 11 residues. V was clipped by 6 bases and J by 15 bases; unmatched bases: 8.

V usage is TRBV6-1 and J usage is TRBJ2-2; 8 bases match TRBD2. The trim removed 9 bases at V and 7 bases at J, leaving 10 bases unmatched. Germline lookup yields CDR1 MNHNS and CDR2 SASEGT. CDR3 length equals 14 residues. In nucleotides, the CDR3 is TGTGCCAGTAACGGGAGGGATCTTGGCGGGGAGCTGTTTTTT. Protein product: CASNGRDLGGELFF.

This clone occurred a few times. Relative to the germline gene, one junction end is altered; a read error may explain this. The chain recombines TRBV7-9 with TRBJ2-7, with TRBD2 matching 8 bases. In germline, CDR1 is SEHNR, CDR2 FQNEAQ (reference sequence). The CDR3 runs 13 residues. CDR3 protein: CASSLPAGDEQYF. DNA for the CDR3: TGTGCCAGCAGCTTACCAGCGGGAGACGAACAGTACTTC.

This chain's CDR3 is CASSLDHNRGANEKLFF. As DNA, the CDR3 is TGTGCCAGCAGCTTAGATCACAACAGGGGAGCTAATGAAAAACTGTTTTTT. The J gene is TRBJ1-4, the V gene TRBV11-2, with 7 bases that match TRBD1. Germline assignment: CDR1 SGHAT and CDR2 FQNNGV. Losses at the gene ends were 0 bases for V and 3 bases for J; bases not matched to a gene: 7. The CDR3 totals 17 residues.

The CDR3 sequence is CASSFRGAGGNTIYF. The CDR3 DNA reads TGTGCCAGCAGCTTTCGGGGGGCTGGCGGAAACACCATATATTTT. This sequence joins TRBV7-8 and TRBJ1-3, with D maybe TRBD1 (6 bases). The V and J ends lost 3 bases and 4 bases respectively, with 13 bases between them. Looked up from germline, CDR1 is SGHVS and CDR2 is FQNEAQ. This CDR3 contains 15 residues.

This rearrangement joins TRBV11-2 to TRBJ2-7; perhaps D is TRBD1 or TRBD2 (5 bases each). The CDR3 totals 14 residues. From germline, CDR1 is SGHAT and CDR2 FQNNGV. With 4 bases removed from V and 0 bases from J, the gap between germline ends came to 10 bases. The CDR3 sequence: CASSWGRSSYEQYF. In DNA, the CDR3 is TGTGCCAGCAGCTGGGGACGCAGCTCCTACGAGCAGTACTTC.

This sequence joins TRBV6-1 and TRBJ2-1; D may be TRBD1 or TRBD2 (5 bases each). The ends were cut back, 7 bases at V and 4 bases at J, with 17 bases in the middle. Germline V CDR1 and CDR2: MNHNS, SASEGT. The CDR3 loop spans 15 amino acids. The CDR3 sequence is CASTGRDGPYNEQFF. Written as DNA, the CDR3 is TGTGCCAGCACCGGAAGGGACGGACCATACAATGAGCAGTTCTTC.

V is TRBV19 and J is TRBJ1-2; D ambiguous. The germline V gene has CDR1 LNHDA and CDR2 SQIVND (reference sequence). Trimming pared 7 bases from V and 2 bases from J, leaving 14 bases between. The length of the CDR3 is 14 residues. The CDR3 protein is CASIWGNGNYGYTF. DNA for the CDR3: TGTGCCAGTATTTGGGGTAATGGCAACTATGGCTACACCTTC. The variable domain in full, with the rest retrieved from reference TRBV19 and TRBJ1-2, is DGGITQSPKYLFRKEGQNVTLSCEQNLNHDAMYWYRQDPGQGLRLIYYSQIVNDFQKGDIAEGYSVSREKKESFPLTVTSAQKNPTAFYLCASIWGNGNYGYTFGSGTRLTVV.

This chain links TRBV27 with TRBJ2-7; a possible D gene is TRBD1 (7 bases). There are 14 residues in the CDR3. The ends were cut back, 5 bases at V and 6 bases at J, with 17 bases in the middle. CDR1 is MNHEY, CDR2 SMNVEV, per germline (reference sequence). CDR3 DNA: TGTGCCAGCAGTCTCAGGGGGGAGATAGGCGAGCAGTACTTC. Its protein is CASSLRGEIGEQYF.

The V gene is TRBV4-1, the J gene TRBJ2-7, with a possible D match to TRBD2 (5 bases). This CDR3 is built from 15 residues. V was pared by 2 bases and J by 3 bases, with 14 bases between. Per the germline V gene, CDR1 is MGHRA and CDR2 is YSYEKL. CDR3 DNA sequence: TGCGCCAGCAGCCAAATAGGTGCGAGCGGCTACGAGCAGTACTTC. Protein sequence: CASSQIGASGYEQYF.

The chain recombines TRBV4-1 with TRBJ2-1; possibly TRBD1 for D (7 bases). From germline, CDR1 is MGHRA and CDR2 YSYEKL. The ends were cut back, 5 bases at V and 5 bases at J, with 13 bases in the middle. The CDR3 sequence is 14 residues long. For the CDR3, the DNA is TGCGCCAGCAGCTGGTCAGGGGGGCACAATGAGCAGTTCTTC. It codes for CASSWSGGHNEQFF.

This chain joins TRBV2 and TRBJ1-5; possible D gene TRBD1, 6 bases. Germline V gives CDR1 SNHLY, CDR2 FYNNEI. V was trimmed by 4 bases and J by 2 bases, leaving 12 bases between them. The CDR3 is 15 amino acids. CDR3 residues: CASSAGADGNQPQHF. Written as DNA, the CDR3 is TGTGCCAGCAGTGCGGGGGCCGACGGCAATCAGCCCCAGCATTTT.

This clone was observed once. This chain joins TRBV7-8 and TRBJ2-5, with TRBD2 as a possible D gene (5 bases). Trimming removed 8 bases from V and 0 bases from J, with 16 bases in between. CDR1 and CDR2 from the germline V gene are SGHVS and FQNEAQ. The CDR3 is 15 residues long. CDR3 sequence reads: CASWAEAEYQETQYF. The DNA of the CDR3 is TGTGCCAGCTGGGCTGAAGCGGAGTACCAAGAGACCCAGTACTTC.

V and J are TRBV15 and TRBJ2-3; D might be TRBD1 or TRBD2, each matching 5 bases. Per germline, CDR1 LNHNV and CDR2 YYDKDF (reference sequence). The CDR3 contains 16 residues. The ends were cut back, 0 bases at V and 4 bases at J, with 14 bases in the middle. CDR3: CATSRDRGPYPDTQYF. The CDR3 DNA reads as TGTGCCACCAGCAGAGATCGGGGACCGTATCCAGATACGCAGTATTTT.

This chain connects TRBV12-5 to TRBJ2-7; a weak D match, TRBD2 (7 bases). V lost 6 bases and J 9 bases, leaving 12 bases between the germline ends. Germline assignment: CDR1 LGHNT and CDR2 FRNRAP. The CDR3 runs to 11 residues. The CDR3 nucleotides are TGTGCTAGTGGAAGGGGGGGAGGGCAGTACTTC. Translation: CASGRGGGQYF.

DNA for the CDR3: TGTGCCAGCAGCTTTTTATCTTTTCTAACAGCTTTCTTT. This encodes CASSFLSFLTAFF. The chain recombines TRBV7-8 with TRBJ1-1; D gene unclear. V gave up 3 bases and J gave up 10 bases, with 15 bases separating them. The length of the CDR3 is 13 residues. Looked up from germline, CDR1 is SGHVS and CDR2 is FQNEAQ.

The rearrangement uses TRBV11-2 and TRBJ2-2; D not certain. The ends were cut back, 3 bases at V and 8 bases at J, with 7 bases in the middle. CDR3 length equals 12 residues. Germline-derived CDR1 and CDR2 are SGHAT and FQNNGV. The CDR3 is CASSLFGGELFF. In DNA, the CDR3 is TGTGCCAGCAGCTTGTTTGGTGGGGAGCTGTTTTTT.

DNA for the CDR3: TGCGCCAGCAGCCAAGAGACAGGGGGCCACTACGAGCAGTACTTC. Translation: CASSQETGGHYEQYF. The genes are TRBV4-1 and TRBJ2-7; 10 nucleotides agree with TRBD1. CDR1 and CDR2 (germline): MGHRA, YSYEKL. V trimming: 0 bases; J trimming: 3 bases; junction bases outside the gene matches: 2. The CDR3 is 15 amino acids.

The rearrangement uses TRBV9 and TRBJ2-7; 9 nucleotides match TRBD1. V lost 3 bases and J lost 2; bases outside the gene matches: 3. The CDR3 loop spans 14 amino acids. Germline V CDR1 and CDR2: SGDLS, YYNGEE. CDR3 sequence reads: CASSERDRAYEQYF. The CDR3 coding sequence is TGTGCCAGCAGCGAACGGGACAGGGCCTACGAGCAGTACTTC.

J is TRBJ2-1 and V is TRBV7-2; tentatively, D is TRBD2 (6 bases). With 5 bases removed from V and 9 bases from J, the gap between germline ends came to 11 bases. This CDR3 is 12 amino acids long. Germline V gives CDR1 SGHTA, CDR2 FQGNSA. The DNA of the CDR3 is TGTGCCAGCAGCCCCCCGGGGGTTGAGCAGTTCTTC. The encoded protein is CASSPPGVEQFF.

The rearrangement uses TRBV19 and TRBJ2-7; TRBD2 might be the D (6 bases). The CDR3 has 12 amino acids. The V and J ends lost 4 bases and 5 bases respectively, with 9 bases between them. CDR1 and CDR2 (germline): LNHDA, SQIVND (reference sequence). CDR3 DNA: TGTGCCAGTAGTACCCCGGGGGACGAGCAGTACTTC. Residues: CASSTPGDEQYF.

The chain combines TRBV21-1 with TRBJ2-4; whether TRBD2, the table's D call, matches the DNA was not checked. TRBV21-1 is labeled a pseudogene. The CDR3 covers 12 residues. For the CDR3, the DNA is TGTGCCAGCAGCAAGGGACTAGCCATTCAGTACTTC. This encodes CASSKGLAIQYF.

The rearrangement joins TRBV7-2 to TRBJ2-3, with D hard to call. CDR1 and CDR2 from the germline V gene are SGHTA and FQGNSA. V lost 1 base, J lost 0 bases, and 17 bases lay in between. This CDR3 region has 18 residues. The CDR3 reads CASSLEESVIISTDTQYF. The CDR3 DNA follows: TGTGCCAGCAGCTTAGAGGAGTCGGTGATCATAAGCACAGATACGCAGTATTTT.

The genes are TRBV28 and TRBJ1-5; TRBD1 is a possible D gene (5 bases). The ends were cut back, 3 bases at V and 4 bases at J, with 16 bases in the middle. The V gene's germline CDR1 is MDHEN and CDR2 SYDVKM. This CDR3 region has 16 residues. Here the CDR3 DNA reads TGTGCCAGCAGTTTTAGGGGCTTCTCTATAAATCAGCCCCAGCATTTT. Translated: CASSFRGFSINQPQHF.